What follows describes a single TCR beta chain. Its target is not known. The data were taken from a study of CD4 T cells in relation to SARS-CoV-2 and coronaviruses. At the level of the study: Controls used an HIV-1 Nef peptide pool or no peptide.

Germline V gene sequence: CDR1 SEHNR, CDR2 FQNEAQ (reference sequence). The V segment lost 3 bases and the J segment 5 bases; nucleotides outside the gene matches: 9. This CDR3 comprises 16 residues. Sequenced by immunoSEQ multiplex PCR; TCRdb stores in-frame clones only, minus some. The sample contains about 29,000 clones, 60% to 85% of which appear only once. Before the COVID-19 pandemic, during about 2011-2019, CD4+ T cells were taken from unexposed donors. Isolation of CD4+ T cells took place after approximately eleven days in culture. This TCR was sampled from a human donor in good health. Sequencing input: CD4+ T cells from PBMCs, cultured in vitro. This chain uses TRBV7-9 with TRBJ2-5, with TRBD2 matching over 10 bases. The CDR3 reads CASSLASGGAGETQYF. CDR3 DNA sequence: TGTGCCAGCAGCTTGGCTAGCGGGGGAGCGGGGGAGACCCAGTACTTC.